These 18 T cell receptor beta chains share one sample of origin, sequenced in a study of CD8 T cells in ankylosing spondylitis. Findings and limits, study-wide: A motif in TCR beta, a set of under 10 highly homologous variants, appeared characteristic of ankylosing spondylitis blood.

No antigens are known for them. TCRdb used MiXCR to reprocess the 5' RACE reads, holding one entry per CDR3 protein. The sample carries about 700,000 distinct CDR3 sequences, 15% to 20% recorded once. Sequenced: blood, either unsorted or a sorted T cell fraction (not recorded which). These receptors all come from a male donor with ankylosing spondylitis.

This clonotype was observed a few times. V is TRBV12-3 or TRBV12-4 and J is TRBJ2-1; 12 positions agree with TRBD2. This CDR3 contains 17 residues. J gave up 6 bases and V 5 bases, and 11 bases lay outside the gene matches. CDR3 nucleotides: TGTGCCAGCAGTCGTCTCACTAGCGGGAGGACCCTCAATGAGCAGTTCTTC. Its translation is CASSRLTSGRTLNEQFF.

This clonotype has a count of ten or more. This sequence joins TRBV5-5 and TRBJ1-6; 7 nucleotides align to TRBD1. The length of the CDR3 is 15 residues. The germline CDR1 and CDR2 sequences are SGHKS and YYEKEE (reference sequence). The trim removed 3 bases at V and 6 bases at J, leaving 6 bases unmatched. Written as DNA, the CDR3 is TGTGCCAGCAGCTGGGAGGGGGCCGTTAATTCACCCCTCCACTTT. Amino acid sequence: CASSWEGAVNSPLHF.

This clonotype was found a few times. J is TRBJ2-7 and V is TRBV7-2; 7 bases fit TRBD1. Germline CDR1 SGHTA, CDR2 FQGNSA. The CDR3 extends over 15 amino acids. V was clipped by 1 base and J by 5 bases; unmatched bases: 8. The CDR3 DNA is TGTGCCAGCAGCTTAGAGGTAGGGGGCGGTGACGAGCAGTACTTC. Translating gives CASSLEVGGGDEQYF.

This chain uses TRBV7-8 with TRBJ1-5; 9 positions agree with TRBD1. V lost 2 bases, J lost 6 bases, and 5 bases stayed unmatched. The CDR3 consists of 15 residues. Germline lookup yields CDR1 SGHVS and CDR2 FQNEAQ. Here the CDR3 DNA reads TGTGCCAGCAGCTTACAACAGGGGGCGGGTCAGCCCCAGCATTTT. This translates into CASSLQQGAGQPQHF.

This clonotype showed up just a few times. This rearrangement joins TRBV7-9 to TRBJ2-7; TRBD1 matches 7 bases. The CDR3 totals 14 residues. V shed 1 base and J 6 bases; nucleotides not matched to a gene: 6. CDR1 and CDR2 (germline): SEHNR, FQNEAQ (reference sequence). As DNA, the CDR3 is TGTGCCAGCAGCTTAGGTACGACAGGGCTCGAGCAGTACTTC. Translating it yields CASSLGTTGLEQYF.

This clonotype was observed a handful of times. This chain uses TRBV12-3 or TRBV12-4 with TRBJ1-1; tentative D call: TRBD1 (5 bases). There are 16 residues in the CDR3. The V and J ends lost 3 bases and 1 base respectively, with 15 bases between them. DNA of the CDR3: TGTGCCAGCAGTTTGGGGTCGCTTGGGGGGAACACTGAAGCTTTCTTT. It encodes CASSLGSLGGNTEAFF.

The sample holds a few counts of this clonotype. The rearrangement joins TRBV29-1 to TRBJ2-1; 11 positions match TRBD2. Germline CDR1 SQVTM, CDR2 ANQGSEA. Losses at the gene ends were 0 bases for V and 0 bases for J; bases not matched to a gene: 13. The CDR3 covers 20 residues. The CDR3 sequence is CSVEDLSASGGPSSYNEQFF. DNA for the CDR3: TGCAGCGTTGAAGATCTTTCGGCTAGCGGGGGGCCGAGCTCCTACAATGAGCAGTTCTTC.

This clonotype was detected ten times or more. The junction does not match germline at one end; this may be a read error. This sequence joins TRBV12-3 or TRBV12-4 and TRBJ2-7; 8 bases are shared with TRBD1. CDR3 size: 14 residues. CDR3 sequence (DNA): TGCGCCAGCAGCTCCTCAGGGGGCGCCTACGAGCAGTACTTC. As protein: CASSSSGGAYEQYF.

This chain uses TRBV5-1 with TRBJ2-7, with D possibly matching TRBD1 (5 bases). CDR3 length: 15 amino acids. The germline V gene has CDR1 SGHRS and CDR2 YFSETQ. V lost 1 base and J lost 6, with 17 bases in between. The CDR3 loop reads CASSLWVAGSREQYF. As DNA, the CDR3 is TGCGCCAGCAGCTTGTGGGTGGCAGGGTCGCGCGAGCAGTACTTC.

The CDR3 reads CAISETNRGMGEQYF. The CDR3 nucleotides read TGTGCCATCAGTGAGACCAACAGGGGGATGGGGGAGCAGTACTTC. V and J are TRBV10-3 and TRBJ2-7; 8 bases map to TRBD1. Germline assignment: CDR1 ENHRY and CDR2 SYGVKD. There are 15 residues in the CDR3. Losses at the gene ends were 2 bases for V and 7 bases for J; bases not matched to a gene: 10.

This rearrangement joins TRBV12-3 or TRBV12-4 to TRBJ2-5; possibly TRBD1 for D (6 bases). CDR3 size: 14 residues. V shed 6 bases and J shed 5 bases, with 16 bases lying between them. CDR3 DNA sequence: TGTGCCAGCAGCGACAGGACCTTGTGGGAGACCCAGTACTTC. This sequence encodes CASSDRTLWETQYF.

This clonotype was detected a few times. V usage is TRBV15 and J usage is TRBJ2-7; 9 bases line up with TRBD1. CDR3 length equals 15 residues. J gave up 0 bases and V 3 bases, and 3 bases lay outside the gene matches. The germline CDR1 and CDR2 sequences are LNHNV and YYDKDF (reference sequence). CDR3 loop: CATSSDRGFSYEQYF. The CDR3 nucleotides are TGTGCCACCAGCAGCGACAGGGGGTTCTCCTACGAGCAGTACTTC. Combining the CDR3 with reference TRBV15 and TRBJ2-7 gives the whole variable domain DAMVIQNPRYQVTQFGKPVTLSCSQTLNHNVMYWYQQKSSQAPKLLFHYYDKDFNNEADTPDNFQSRRPNTSFCFLDIRSPGLGDTAMYLCATSSDRGFSYEQYFGPGTRLTVT.

The chain employs TRBV4-1 and TRBJ2-1; 7 nucleotides line up with TRBD1. V dropped 0 bases and J dropped 0; count of bases not matched to a gene: 11. Germline V lookup: CDR1 MGHRA, CDR2 YSYEKL. CDR3 size: 19 residues. CDR3 bases: TGCGCCAGCAGCCAAGATAGCTTGGACAGGCCACGCTCCTACAATGAGCAGTTCTTC. This sequence encodes CASSQDSLDRPRSYNEQFF.

The table lists this clonotype with a few counts. The chain employs TRBV4-3 and TRBJ1-6; D perhaps matches TRBD1 (6 bases). Germline CDR1 LGHNA, CDR2 YSLEER. The CDR3 totals 16 residues. Trimming removed 0 bases from V and 10 bases from J, with 16 bases in between. CDR3 sequence (DNA): TGCGCCAGCAGCCAAGATTTTGGAACAGGGAGATCACCCCTCCACTTT. Translation gives CASSQDFGTGRSPLHF.

The chain is built from TRBV10-1 and TRBJ2-1; the match to TRBD1 covers 11 bases. CDR3 length equals 15 residues. V lost 6 bases, J lost 7 bases, and 8 bases stayed unmatched. Germline lookup yields CDR1 WNHNN and CDR2 SYGVQD (reference sequence). The CDR3 here is CASSRGTGGGNEQFF. The DNA for the CDR3 is TGCGCCAGCAGCAGGGGGACAGGGGGTGGGAATGAGCAGTTCTTC.

This clonotype has only a few counts. The rearrangement links TRBV7-8 to TRBJ2-3; TRBD1 agrees at 7 bases. CDR1 SGHVS and CDR2 FQNEAQ come from the germline V gene. CDR3 size: 16 residues. The junction had 6 bases not matched to a gene; V was cut back by 1 base and J by 2 bases. As DNA, the CDR3 is TGTGCCAGCAGCTTAGTAGGGACAGCCCTCACAGATACGCAGTATTTT. Translation gives CASSLVGTALTDTQYF.

This clonotype has only a few counts. This chain joins TRBV5-1 and TRBJ2-7; 9 nucleotides match TRBD1. Germline loops: CDR1 SGHRS, CDR2 YFSETQ. Trimming cost V 0 bases and J 4 bases; bases outside gene matches: 8. The CDR3 runs to 16 residues. The CDR3: CASSLAFGQGSYEQYF. The CDR3 bases are TGCGCCAGCAGCTTGGCCTTCGGACAGGGGTCGTACGAGCAGTACTTC.

The genes are TRBV12-3 or TRBV12-4 and TRBJ2-1; 12 positions match TRBD2. The CDR3 is 16 amino acids. J lost 7 bases, V lost 6 bases, and 10 bases had no gene match. CDR3: CASSPFPLAGGNEQFF. In nucleotides, the CDR3 is TGTGCCAGCAGCCCCTTCCCACTAGCGGGGGGAAATGAGCAGTTCTTC.